The clone carrying this T cell receptor beta chain was found once. This CDR3 is built from 15 residues. Unmatched junction bases numbered 5, after V lost 5 bases and J lost 1 base. Germline CDR1 is LNHDA and CDR2 is SQIVND (reference sequence). The data originate from a study of blood T cell repertoires in COVID-19. Whole-study context: Both acute and convalescent COVID-19 samples were obtained from the United States, Italy and Spain. T cells, B-cell-depleted T cells, or PBMCs supplied cDNA or gDNA.

The data were produced by immunoSEQ multiplex PCR, yet TCRdb's version contains in-frame clones alone and is incomplete. Counted here are about 180,000 clones, 82% occurring once; the ten biggest clones make up roughly 8.1%. The TCR sequence derives from a woman aged 70-85 years with acute or convalescent COVID-19. The chain has TRBV19 and TRBJ1-3, with 7 bases lining up with TRBD1. Sequencing was carried out using peripheral blood. In nucleotides, the CDR3 is TGTGCCAGTAGTTTCGACAGGGCTTCTGGAAACACCATATATTTT. Translated: CASSFDRASGNTIYF.